The 19 T cell receptor beta chains given below trace back to one sample, sequenced in a study of radiotherapy plus CTLA-4 blockade in lung cancer. This table comes from immunoSEQ multiplex PCR, and its TCRdb copy is limited to in-frame clones, with some not included. The sample comprises over 70,000 clones, approximately 86% of which are singletons, and more than 2% rests with the top ten. The input for sequencing was peripheral blood, taken from a patient treated with radiotherapy plus ipilimumab. All receptors derive from a human donor with non-small cell lung cancer who had a partial response to radiotherapy plus ipilimumab.

This chain joins TRBV6-1 and TRBJ2-7; 10 bases line up with TRBD2. Germline V gene data show CDR1 as MNHNS and CDR2 as SASEGT. The CDR3 runs to 15 residues. Germline trimming cut 1 base from V and 10 bases from J; bases unmatched to any gene: 10. The CDR3 DNA is TGTGCCAGCAGTGAAGTCTTCACTAGCGGGGAGGTACAGTACGTC. Translated: CASSEVFTSGEVQYV.

This clone appeared once. One end of the junction varies from germline; a read error may be responsible. V usage is TRBV7-7 and J usage is TRBJ2-3, with a weak D call TRBD1 (5 bases). The CDR3 covers 16 residues. Germline CDR1 reads SSHAT; CDR2 reads FNYEAQ (reference sequence). As DNA, the CDR3 is TGTGCTAGCAGCTTAGGCGTTTCTCAAGGGGCAGATACGCAGTATTTT. Amino acids: CASSLGVSQGADTQYF.

V usage is TRBV27 and J usage is TRBJ2-7; D remains ambiguous. The V end was cut by 2 bases, the J end by 3 bases, with 8 bases between. Germline V gives CDR1 MNHEY, CDR2 SMNVEV (reference sequence). The CDR3 is 13 residues long. The CDR3 sequence: CASSLGQDYEQYF. In nucleotides, the CDR3 is TGTGCCAGCAGTTTAGGGCAGGACTACGAGCAGTACTTC.

The J gene is TRBJ1-5, the V gene TRBV19; TRBD1 aligns across 9 bases. Germline V CDR1 and CDR2: LNHDA, SQIVND (reference sequence). This CDR3 spans 16 amino acids. The J segment lost 3 bases and the V segment lost 3 bases, leaving 6 bases of the junction unmatched. In DNA form, the CDR3 reads TGTGCCAGTAGTATGGGGGACAGGGTACTCAATCAGCCCCAGCATTTT. Protein sequence: CASSMGDRVLNQPQHF. Full variable domain (outside the CDR3, taken from reference TRBV19 and TRBJ1-5): DGGITQSPKYLFRKEGQNVTLSCEQNLNHDAMYWYRQDPGQGLRLIYYSQIVNDFQKGDIAEGYSVSREKKESFPLTVTSAQKNPTAFYLCASSMGDRVLNQPQHFGDGTRLSIL.

This chain uses TRBV7-2 with TRBJ1-2; D not certain. This CDR3 has 14 amino acids. Germline V gene sequence: CDR1 SGHTA, CDR2 FQGNSA. With 7 bases removed from V and 2 bases from J, the gap between germline ends came to 14 bases. This CDR3 is CASTSGRVNYGYTF. Written as DNA, the CDR3 is TGTGCCAGCACCTCCGGGAGGGTAAACTATGGCTACACCTTC. Supplemented by reference TRBV7-2 and TRBJ1-2, the full variable domain reads GAGVSQSPSNKVTEKGKDVELRCDPISGHTALYWYRQSLGQGLEFLIYFQGNSAPDKSGLPSDRFSAERTGGSVSTLTIQRTQQEDSAVYLCASTSGRVNYGYTFGSGTRLTVV.

This chain links TRBV19 with TRBJ2-6; no definite D call. CDR1 and CDR2 (germline): LNHDA, SQIVND (reference sequence). The V gene lost 3 bases and the J gene lost 1 base, with 7 bases spanning the gap. The CDR3 is 15 residues long. The CDR3 here is CASSMRLSGANVLTF. In nucleotides, the CDR3 is TGTGCCAGTAGTATGAGGCTTTCTGGGGCCAACGTCCTGACTTTC.

This chain joins TRBV19 and TRBJ2-5; 10 bases are a match to TRBD2. Germline-derived CDR1 and CDR2 are LNHDA and SQIVND (reference sequence). Trimming cost V 3 bases and J 3 bases; bases outside gene matches: 10. This CDR3 has 17 amino acids. The CDR3 reads CASSIPGRGTSEETQYF. The CDR3 DNA sequence: TGTGCCAGTAGTATCCCAGGGAGAGGGACTAGCGAAGAGACCCAGTACTTC.

The chain has TRBV28 and TRBJ1-5; TRBD1 matches 10 bases. The CDR3 is 16 amino acids. Germline V gene data show CDR1 as MDHEN and CDR2 as SYDVKM. Trimming at V came to 7 bases and at J to 7 bases, leaving 13 bases not matched to a gene. In DNA, the CDR3 is TGTGCCAGCACCCCACTAGGGACAGGGGAGTACCAGCCCCAGCATTTT. This gives the protein CASTPLGTGEYQPQHF.

V and J are TRBV5-1 and TRBJ2-1; weak D call: TRBD2 (5 bases). Germline assignment: CDR1 SGHRS and CDR2 YFSETQ. The CDR3 contains 14 residues. V was trimmed by 4 bases and J by 3 bases, leaving 11 bases between them. The CDR3 nucleotides read TGCGCCAGCAGCCCAACTGGAGGCTACAATGAGCAGTTCTTC. Protein product: CASSPTGGYNEQFF.

J is TRBJ2-7 and V is TRBV6-6; no reliable D call. Trimming cost V 0 bases and J 3 bases, with 12 bases left between them. CDR3 length: 15 residues. Germline V gene data show CDR1 as MNHNY and CDR2 as SVGAGI (reference sequence). The CDR3 protein is CASSYSFLRIYEQYF. The CDR3 nucleotides are TGTGCCAGCAGTTACTCCTTCCTGAGGATCTACGAGCAGTACTTC.

V is TRBV7-3 and J is TRBJ2-3; D remains ambiguous. The CDR3 runs 13 residues. Germline CDR1 SGHTA, CDR2 FQGTGA. Trimming left V 5 bases short and J 4 bases short, with 10 bases between. The DNA for the CDR3 is TGTGCCAGCAGCCTCGGGTGGGCAGATACGCAGTATTTT. Its protein is CASSLGWADTQYF.

The J gene is TRBJ1-2, the V gene TRBV20-1, with a tentative D call TRBD1 (5 bases). The CDR3 sequence is 11 residues long. In germline, CDR1 is DFQATT, CDR2 SNEGSKA (reference sequence). The V and J ends lost 3 bases and 5 bases respectively, with 7 bases between them. The CDR3 sequence is CSASGGYGYTF. The CDR3 DNA sequence: TGCAGTGCTAGTGGGGGGTATGGCTACACCTTC.

V and J are TRBV28 and TRBJ2-5; 7 bases agree with TRBD1. CDR3 length equals 16 residues. CDR1 is MDHEN and CDR2 is SYDVKM in the germline V gene. V gave up 4 bases and J gave up 5 bases; unmatched junction bases: 13. CDR3 DNA: TGTGCCAGCAGTTACCACCTAGGGACAGCCCAGGAGACCCAGTACTTC. As protein: CASSYHLGTAQETQYF.

This rearrangement joins TRBV5-4 to TRBJ2-5, with 11 bases that match TRBD2. Germline CDR1 is SGHNT and CDR2 is YYREEE (reference sequence). Trimming removed 4 bases from V and 4 bases from J; junction bases left unmatched: 12. The CDR3 length is 17 residues. This CDR3 is CASSLGVAGGLRETQYF. The DNA for the CDR3 is TGTGCCAGCAGCCTGGGAGTAGCGGGAGGGCTCCGAGAGACCCAGTACTTC. The entire variable domain, with the rest obtained from reference TRBV5-4 and TRBJ2-5, is as follows: ETGVTQSPTHLIKTRGQQVTLRCSSQSGHNTVSWYQQALGQGPQFIFQYYREEENGRGNFPPRFSGLQFPNYSSELNVNALELDDSALYLCASSLGVAGGLRETQYFGPGTRLLVL.

This clone was recorded only once. The chain uses TRBV5-6 and TRBJ2-6, with 8 bases lining up with TRBD1. This CDR3 is 18 amino acids long. Germline V gene sequence: CDR1 SGHDT, CDR2 YYEEEE. V dropped 3 bases and J dropped 0; count of bases not matched to a gene: 8. CDR3 DNA sequence: TGTGCCAGCAGCTGGGGGACAGGCCTGGGCTCTGGGGCCAACGTCCTGACTTTC. This gives the protein CASSWGTGLGSGANVLTF.

The chain joins TRBV27 to TRBJ2-1; possibly TRBD1 for D (6 bases). The V end was cut by 10 bases, the J end by 5 bases, with 15 bases between. Germline V gives CDR1 MNHEY, CDR2 SMNVEV (reference sequence). The CDR3 runs 13 residues. The CDR3 coding sequence is TGTGCCATCCAACAGGGTCGGGACAATGAGCAGTTCTTC. Translated: CAIQQGRDNEQFF.

The gene calls are TRBV15 and TRBJ2-5, with TRBD2 as a possible D gene (5 bases). V was trimmed by 1 base and J by 4 bases, leaving 10 bases between them. CDR3 length: 14 residues. CDR1 and CDR2 (germline): LNHNV, YYDKDF (reference sequence). The DNA for the CDR3 is TGTGCCACCAGCAGAGGAGAGGGCGGAGAGACCCAGTACTTC. Residues: CATSRGEGGETQYF.

The chain combines TRBV6-1 with TRBJ2-3; D is uncertain. The V and J ends lost 7 bases and 1 base respectively, with 15 bases between them. This CDR3 is 15 amino acids long. In germline, CDR1 is MNHNS, CDR2 SASEGT. The CDR3: CASTSSPAGTDTQYF. CDR3 nucleotide sequence: TGTGCCAGCACCTCGTCTCCTGCGGGCACAGATACGCAGTATTTT.

This clone was detected only once. The chain carries TRBV6-6 and TRBJ2-3, with 8 positions matching TRBD2. Per germline, CDR1 MNHNY and CDR2 SVGAGI (reference sequence). CDR3 size: 11 residues. J lost 15 bases, V lost 5 bases, and 7 bases had no gene match. CDR3 sequence (DNA): TGTGCCAGCAGTCGTTCGGGGGGGAATTATTTT. Translating it yields CASSRSGGNYF.